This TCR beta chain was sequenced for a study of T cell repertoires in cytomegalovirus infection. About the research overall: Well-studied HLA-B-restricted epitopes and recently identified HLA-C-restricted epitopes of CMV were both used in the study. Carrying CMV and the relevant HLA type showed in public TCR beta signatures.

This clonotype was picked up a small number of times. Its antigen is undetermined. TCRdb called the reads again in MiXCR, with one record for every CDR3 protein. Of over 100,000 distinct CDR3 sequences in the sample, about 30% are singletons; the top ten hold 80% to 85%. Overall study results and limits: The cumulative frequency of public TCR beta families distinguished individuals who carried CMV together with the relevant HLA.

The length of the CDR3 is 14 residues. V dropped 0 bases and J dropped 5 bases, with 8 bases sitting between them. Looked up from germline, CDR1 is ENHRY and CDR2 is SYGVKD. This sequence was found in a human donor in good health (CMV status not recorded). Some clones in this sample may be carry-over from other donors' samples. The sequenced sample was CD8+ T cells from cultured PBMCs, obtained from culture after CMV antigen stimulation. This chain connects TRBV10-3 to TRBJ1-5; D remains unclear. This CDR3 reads CAISESKRDQPQHF. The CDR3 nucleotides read TGTGCCATCAGTGAGTCGAAGAGGGATCAGCCCCAGCATTTT.